The clone carrying this T cell receptor (beta chain) has just a few counts. Its antigen is not known. V was trimmed by 1 base and J by 1 base, leaving 4 bases between them. The CDR3 spans 13 residues. Per germline, CDR1 LGHNA and CDR2 YNFKEQ. TCRdb analysed the RT-PCR reads with MiXCR anew, one entry per CDR3 protein. Counted here are roughly 700,000 distinct CDR3 sequences, roughly 13% occurring once; the ten biggest clones make up around 6.5%. This specimen comes from a study of response to subunit inactivated influenza vaccine. Overall study results and limits: The authors proposed limited new T cell recruitment per seasonal influenza vaccination.

This TCR derives from a man over 45 who received an inactivated influenza vaccine. This rearrangement joins TRBV4-2 to TRBJ1-2; D uncertain. Sequencing was performed on PBMCs from blood, taken 14 to 15 days before vaccination. The CDR3 protein is CASSQGVNYGYTF. CDR3 nucleotides: TGTGCCAGCAGCCAAGGAGTTAACTATGGCTACACCTTC.